This TCR beta chain was retrieved from a study of blood T cell repertoires in COVID-19. Overall study context: PBMCs, B-cell-depleted T cells, or T cells provided the cDNA or gDNA that made up the material.

The method was immunoSEQ multiplex PCR; TCRdb's version includes in-frame clones alone and lacks a portion of them. This sample has around 110,000 clones, with about 91% found just once. There are 17 residues in the CDR3. J lost 4 bases, V lost 4 bases, and 13 bases had no gene match. CDR1 MNHEY and CDR2 SVGEGT come from the germline V gene. The TCR sequence derives from a man aged 50-60 years with active or convalescent COVID-19. The chain combines TRBV6-2 or TRBV6-3 with TRBJ2-1, with TRBD2 matching 7 bases. Sequences were obtained from peripheral blood. CDR3 residues: CASSSLTSTSLYNEQFF. DNA of the CDR3: TGTGCCAGCAGTTCACTAACTTCGACTAGCCTTTACAATGAGCAGTTCTTC.